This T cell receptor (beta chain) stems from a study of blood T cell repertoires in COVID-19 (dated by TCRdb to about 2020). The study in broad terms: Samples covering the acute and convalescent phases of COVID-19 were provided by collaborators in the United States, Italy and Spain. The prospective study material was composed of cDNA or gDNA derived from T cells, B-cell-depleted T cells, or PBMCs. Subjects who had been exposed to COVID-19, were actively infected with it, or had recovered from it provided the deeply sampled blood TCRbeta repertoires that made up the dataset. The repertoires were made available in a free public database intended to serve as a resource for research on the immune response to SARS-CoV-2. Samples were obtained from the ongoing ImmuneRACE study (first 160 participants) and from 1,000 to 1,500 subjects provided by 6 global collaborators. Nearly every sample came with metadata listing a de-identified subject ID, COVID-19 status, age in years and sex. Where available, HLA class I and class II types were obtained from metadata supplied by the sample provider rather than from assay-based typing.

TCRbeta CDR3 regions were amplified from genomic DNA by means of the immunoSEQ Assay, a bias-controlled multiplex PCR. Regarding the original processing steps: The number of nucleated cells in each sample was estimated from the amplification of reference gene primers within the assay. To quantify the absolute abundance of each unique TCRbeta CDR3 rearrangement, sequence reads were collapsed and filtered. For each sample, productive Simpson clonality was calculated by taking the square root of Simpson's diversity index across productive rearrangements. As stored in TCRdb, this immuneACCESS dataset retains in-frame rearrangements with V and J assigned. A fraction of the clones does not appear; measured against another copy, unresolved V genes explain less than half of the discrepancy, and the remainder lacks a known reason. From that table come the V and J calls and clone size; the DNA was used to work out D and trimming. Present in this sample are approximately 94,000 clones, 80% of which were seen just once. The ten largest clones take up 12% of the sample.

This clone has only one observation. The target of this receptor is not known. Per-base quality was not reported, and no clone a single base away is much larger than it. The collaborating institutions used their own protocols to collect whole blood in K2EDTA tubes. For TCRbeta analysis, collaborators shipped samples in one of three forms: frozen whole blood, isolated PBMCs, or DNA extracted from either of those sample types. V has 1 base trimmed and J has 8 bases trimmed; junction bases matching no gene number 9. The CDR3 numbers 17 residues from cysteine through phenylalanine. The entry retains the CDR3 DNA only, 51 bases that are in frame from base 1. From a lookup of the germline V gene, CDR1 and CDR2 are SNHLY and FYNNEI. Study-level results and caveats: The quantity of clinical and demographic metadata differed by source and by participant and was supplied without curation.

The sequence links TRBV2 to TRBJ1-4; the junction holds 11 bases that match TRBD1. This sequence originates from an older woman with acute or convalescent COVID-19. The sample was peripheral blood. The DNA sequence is TGTGCCAGCAGTGAAGGGGCGGGGGACAGGGGGTACGAAAAACTGTTTTTT. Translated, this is CASSEGAGDRGYEKLFF.